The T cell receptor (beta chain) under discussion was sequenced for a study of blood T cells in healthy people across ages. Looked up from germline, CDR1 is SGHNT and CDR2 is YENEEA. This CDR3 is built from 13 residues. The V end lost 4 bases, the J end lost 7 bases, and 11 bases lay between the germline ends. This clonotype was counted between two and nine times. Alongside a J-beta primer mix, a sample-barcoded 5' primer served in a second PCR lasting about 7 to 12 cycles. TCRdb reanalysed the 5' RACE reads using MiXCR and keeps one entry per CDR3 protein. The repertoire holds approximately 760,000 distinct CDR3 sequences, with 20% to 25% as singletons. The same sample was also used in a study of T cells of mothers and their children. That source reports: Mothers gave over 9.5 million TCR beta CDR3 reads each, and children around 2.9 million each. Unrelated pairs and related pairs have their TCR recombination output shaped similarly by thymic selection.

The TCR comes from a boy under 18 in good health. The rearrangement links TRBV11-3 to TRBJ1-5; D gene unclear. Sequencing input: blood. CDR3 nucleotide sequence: TGTGCCAGCAGCTATGATGTGGGACAGCCCCAGCATTTT. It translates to CASSYDVGQPQHF.